These 20 T cell receptor beta chains originate from one sample sequenced in a study of T cell repertoires in cytomegalovirus infection. TCRdb analysed the reads with MiXCR anew, one entry per CDR3 protein. The sample has 350,000 to 450,000 distinct CDR3 sequences, around a sixth seen once; the top ten hold roughly 9%. The material sequenced was PBMCs. The source is a human donor in good health (CMV status not recorded). Some clones in this sample may be carry-over from other donors' samples.

This clonotype was counted many times. This chain links TRBV5-4 with TRBJ1-1; D gene ambiguous. CDR1 and CDR2 (germline): SGHNT, YYREEE (reference sequence). Trimming removed 9 bases at V and 3 bases at J, with 18 bases between. The CDR3 length is 14 residues. CDR3 loop: CATSPGGADTEAFF. CDR3 bases: TGTGCCACCTCGCCTGGAGGTGCGGACACTGAAGCTTTCTTT.

This clonotype was seen repeatedly, ten times or more. The chain couples TRBV7-8 to TRBJ2-3; D is ambiguous. V was shortened by 1 base and J by 9 bases, with 8 bases between the two germline ends. Germline V lookup: CDR1 SGHVS, CDR2 FQNEAQ. The CDR3 covers 12 residues. For the CDR3, the DNA is TGTGCCAGCAGCTTAGAGTGGCCCACGCAGTATTTT. As protein: CASSLEWPTQYF.

This clonotype was observed a few times. The chain links TRBV29-1 to TRBJ2-2; D is ambiguous. The V end was cut by 5 bases, the J end by 6 bases, with 7 bases between. This CDR3 is 11 amino acids long. Germline V lookup: CDR1 SQVTM, CDR2 ANQGSEA. The CDR3 is CSVRSAGELFF. The CDR3 DNA reads as TGCAGCGTTCGATCCGCCGGGGAGCTGTTTTTT.

This clonotype has a count of ten or more. The chain is built from TRBV18 and TRBJ1-1; D is ambiguous. Per germline, CDR1 KGHSH and CDR2 LQKENI. Trimming stripped 8 bases from V and 4 bases from J, with 14 bases between. The CDR3 extends over 13 amino acids. The CDR3 spells CASSPGRGTEAFF. In nucleotides, the CDR3 is TGTGCCAGCAGCCCGGGCCGCGGCACTGAAGCTTTCTTT.

V usage is TRBV7-9 and J usage is TRBJ2-5; D remains ambiguous. The CDR3 sequence is 13 residues long. Trimming left V 5 bases short and J 5 bases short, with 12 bases between. CDR1 SEHNR and CDR2 FQNEAQ come from the germline V gene (reference sequence). This CDR3 reads CASSAATRETQYF. The DNA of the CDR3 is TGTGCCAGCAGCGCGGCCACCCGGGAGACCCAGTACTTC.

This clonotype was detected many times. The rearrangement joins TRBV20-1 to TRBJ1-2, with unresolved D. Germline V CDR1 and CDR2: DFQATT, SNEGSKA (reference sequence). V was clipped by 0 bases and J by 5 bases, with 13 bases between them. The CDR3 runs to 14 residues. The CDR3 reads CSARDRLRNYGYTF. The CDR3 bases are TGCAGTGCTAGAGATCGACTGAGAAATTATGGCTACACCTTC.

The sample holds a few counts of this clonotype. The chain links TRBV5-4 to TRBJ2-1; weak D call: TRBD2 (5 bases). Trimming removed 0 bases at V and 2 bases at J, with 9 bases between. This CDR3 has 15 residues. The germline V gene encodes CDR1 SGHNT and CDR2 YYREEE (reference sequence). The CDR3 sequence: CASSLAGLTYNEQFF. The CDR3, as DNA: TGTGCCAGCAGCTTGGCGGGGTTAACCTACAATGAGCAGTTCTTC.

This clonotype was seen a few times. V is TRBV14 and J is TRBJ1-2; D remains unclear. V shed 1 base and J shed 4 bases, with 10 bases lying between them. Germline V CDR1 and CDR2: SGHDN, FVKESK. This CDR3 comprises 14 residues. The CDR3 is CASSQVSGLYGYTF. The CDR3 region has the DNA TGTGCCAGCAGCCAAGTGTCCGGGCTCTATGGCTACACCTTC.

On this clonotype itself: Compared with germline, one end of the junction differs, possibly owing to a read error. The J gene is TRBJ2-1, the V gene TRBV4-2, with 9 nucleotides matching TRBD2. From germline, CDR1 is LGHNA and CDR2 YNFKEQ. The CDR3 length is 14 residues. DNA for the CDR3: TGTTCCAGCATGGGACTAGCCCGCGGCAATGAGCAGTTCTTC. Translating it yields CSSMGLARGNEQFF.

The chain is built from TRBV19 and TRBJ1-5; 8 nucleotides line up with TRBD1. The CDR3 length is 15 residues. The germline CDR1 and CDR2 sequences are LNHDA and SQIVND (reference sequence). The ends lost 6 bases at V and 4 bases at J; junction bases unmatched: 8. The CDR3 DNA is TGTGCCAGTAGAATACAGGGGGATAGGAATCAGCCCCAGCATTTT. It encodes CASRIQGDRNQPQHF.

This clonotype was seen ten or more times. This chain uses TRBV7-6 with TRBJ2-1; TRBD2 matches 7 bases. J gave up 11 bases and V 5 bases, and 9 bases lay outside the gene matches. This CDR3 comprises 13 residues. CDR1 and CDR2 (germline): SGHVS, FNYEAQ. For the CDR3, the DNA is TGTGCCAGCAGCACCTCCTCTAGCGGAAAGCAGTTCTTC. Translation: CASSTSSSGKQFF.

In this sample, this clonotype turned up many times. The chain is built from TRBV5-8 and TRBJ1-5; D not resolved. The CDR3 is made up of 16 amino acids. V was trimmed by 0 bases and J by 6 bases, leaving 16 bases between them. CDR1 is SGHTS, CDR2 YDEGEE, per germline. For the CDR3, the DNA is TGTGCCAGCAGCTTGGAAGAAACCTGGGGTACTCAGCCCCAGCATTTT. Encoded protein: CASSLEETWGTQPQHF. Full variable domain (remainder filled in from reference TRBV5-8 and TRBJ1-5): EAGVTQSPTHLIKTRGQQATLRCSPISGHTSVYWYQQALGLGLQFLLWYDEGEERNRGNFPPRFSGRQFPNYSSELNVNALELEDSALYLCASSLEETWGTQPQHFGDGTRLSIL.

This chain links TRBV20-1 with TRBJ2-1; D remains ambiguous. V lost 4 bases to trimming and J lost 5 bases, with 6 bases between them. There are 11 residues in the CDR3. Germline V lookup: CDR1 DFQATT, CDR2 SNEGSKA (reference sequence). The CDR3 spells CSATANNEQFF. CDR3 bases: TGCAGTGCTACCGCAAACAATGAGCAGTTCTTC.

This rearrangement joins TRBV3-1 to TRBJ1-2, with D maybe TRBD1 (6 bases). The V end was cut by 0 bases, the J end by 7 bases, with 6 bases between. Germline CDR1 and CDR2: LGHDT and YNNKEL (reference sequence). CDR3 size: 12 residues. The CDR3 coding sequence is TGTGCCAGCAGCCAAGACAGGGGTGGCTACACCTTC. Protein sequence: CASSQDRGGYTF. The whole variable domain, remainder taken from reference TRBV3-1 and TRBJ1-2, is DTAVSQTPKYLVTQMGNDKSIKCEQNLGHDTMYWYKQDSKKFLKIMFSYNNKELIINETVPNRFSPKSPDKAHLNLHINSLELGDSAVYFCASSQDRGGYTFGSGTRLTVV.

This clonotype has a handful of counts. The chain employs TRBV6-2 or TRBV6-3 and TRBJ2-7, with 12 bases lining up with TRBD2. Trimming took 6 bases from V and 3 from J; bases not matched to a gene: 9. Germline-derived CDR1 and CDR2 are MNHEY and SVGEGT. The CDR3 contains 16 residues. DNA for the CDR3: TGTGCCAGCAGCCGCCCTCGGACTAGCGGGGTCTACGAGCAGTACTTC. This translates into CASSRPRTSGVYEQYF.

This clonotype occurred a few times. J is TRBJ2-1 and V is TRBV14; TRBD1 might be the D (5 bases). In germline, CDR1 is SGHDN, CDR2 FVKESK. V dropped 2 bases and J dropped 8 bases, with 16 bases sitting between them. The CDR3 spans 15 residues. CDR3 region: CASSQLFPRQHEQFF. DNA of the CDR3: TGTGCCAGCAGCCAATTGTTCCCACGACAGCATGAGCAGTTCTTC. The complete variable domain, with remaining parts taken from reference TRBV14 and TRBJ2-1, reads EAGVTQFPSHSVIEKGQTVTLRCDPISGHDNLYWYRRVMGKEIKFLLHFVKESKQDESGMPNNRFLAERTGGTYSTLKVQPAELEDSGVYFCASSQLFPRQHEQFFGPGTRLTVL.

DNA for the CDR3: TGTGCCAGCAGTGGAAGACTAGCGGGTTCCTACAATGAGCAGTTCTTC. Translating gives CASSGRLAGSYNEQFF. The rearrangement joins TRBV2 to TRBJ2-1, with 10 bases that match TRBD2. CDR1 and CDR2 (germline): SNHLY, FYNNEI. The CDR3 has 16 amino acids. V shed 4 bases and J 1 base; nucleotides not matched to a gene: 4.

A single count supports this clonotype. This chain connects TRBV3-1 to TRBJ2-3; D remains ambiguous. CDR3 length: 16 residues. The germline CDR1 and CDR2 sequences are LGHDT and YNNKEL (reference sequence). The V end lost 2 bases, the J end lost 5 bases, and 17 bases lay between the germline ends. The CDR3 region is CASSQRAITAEDTQYF. The CDR3 nucleotides read TGTGCCAGCAGCCAACGAGCGATCACCGCGGAAGATACGCAGTATTTT.

This chain uses TRBV27 with TRBJ2-1; D is perhaps TRBD1 (5 bases). The germline V gene has CDR1 MNHEY and CDR2 SMNVEV (reference sequence). The ends were cut back, 3 bases at V and 6 bases at J, with 24 bases in the middle. CDR3 length equals 18 residues. CDR3 sequence (DNA): TGTGCCAGCAGTTTCTCCCATCCCGCCAGGGTTGGATTCAATGAGCAGTTCTTC. Translated, it gives CASSFSHPARVGFNEQFF.

This clonotype was observed at least ten times. This chain connects TRBV7-8 to TRBJ1-1; a weak D match, TRBD1 (5 bases). Germline CDR1 SGHVS, CDR2 FQNEAQ. This CDR3 has 16 residues. Trimming removed 5 bases at V and 1 base at J, with 17 bases between. This chain's CDR3 is CASSRRLGGENTEAFF. DNA for the CDR3: TGTGCCAGCAGCCGACGGTTGGGGGGGGAGAACACTGAAGCTTTCTTT.